This TCR beta chain was retrieved from a study of blood T cell repertoires in COVID-19. Across the study: Both acute and convalescent COVID-19 samples were obtained from the United States, Italy and Spain. The analysed material was cDNA or gDNA that came from T cells, B-cell-depleted T cells, or PBMCs.

This CDR3 is 17 amino acids long. Looked up from germline, CDR1 is SGHDN and CDR2 is FVKESK. V lost 2 bases and J lost 0, with 16 bases in between. Original data processing: Cell counts per sample came from amplifying reference gene primers. The assay was immunoSEQ multiplex PCR, and TCRdb's table has in-frame clones only and misses some. That table furnishes V, J and clone size, whereas the DNA furnished D and trimming. The table lists 150,000 to 200,000 clones, approximately 83% of them singletons. Source material: peripheral blood. The chain joins TRBV14 to TRBJ1-2, with D unclear. The sequence came from a human donor with acute or convalescent COVID-19. The donor label of this sample is uncertain. In DNA, the CDR3 is TGTGCCAGCAGCCAATCCTTAGGACGGGAAACTAACTATGGCTACACCTTC. Its protein product is CASSQSLGRETNYGYTF.